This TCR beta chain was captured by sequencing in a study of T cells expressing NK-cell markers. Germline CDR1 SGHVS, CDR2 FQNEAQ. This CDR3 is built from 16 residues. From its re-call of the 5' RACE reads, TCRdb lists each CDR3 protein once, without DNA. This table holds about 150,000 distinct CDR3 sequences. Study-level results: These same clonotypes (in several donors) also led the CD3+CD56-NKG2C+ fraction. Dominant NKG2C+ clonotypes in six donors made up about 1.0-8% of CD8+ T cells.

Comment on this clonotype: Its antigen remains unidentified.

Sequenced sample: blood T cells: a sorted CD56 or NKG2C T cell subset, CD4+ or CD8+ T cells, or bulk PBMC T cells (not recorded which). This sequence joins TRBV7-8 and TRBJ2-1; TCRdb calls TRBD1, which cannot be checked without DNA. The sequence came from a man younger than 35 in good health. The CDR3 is CASSLGSPGGYNEQFF.